This T cell receptor (beta chain) was sequenced for a study of T cells in Graves' hyperthyroidism and ophthalmopathy. Overall study findings and caveats: Most thyroid clonotypes that were expanded above 0.001 also turned up in blood.

Many counts were recorded for this clonotype. No antigen is known for it. The V and J ends lost 5 bases and 3 bases, in that order; junction bases with no gene match: 12. This CDR3 is built from 16 residues. The germline V gene has CDR1 DFQATT and CDR2 SNEGSKA (reference sequence). TCR beta CDR3 regions were amplified from RNA transcripts. Initially, a first-round RT-PCR of the TCR CDR3 employed the HTBI primer set. MiXCR, run by TCRdb on the multiplex PCR reads, gives a single entry per CDR3 protein. Of about 540,000 distinct CDR3 sequences in the sample, around 46% were seen once. Newly diagnosed hyperthyroidism patients aged 18 to 65 years had disease lasting under 2 months. Patients with uncontrolled infections, other autoimmune diseases, pregnancy or lactation were excluded.

Sequencing was performed on peripheral blood or thyroid tissue (not recorded which). V and J are TRBV20-1 and TRBJ2-5; 10 positions match TRBD2. The clonotype comes from a woman in her late teens or twenties with Graves' hyperthyroidism. In nucleotides, the CDR3 is TGCAGTGCTGGCAATGCGGGGCTAGCGGGAGAAGAGACCCAGTACTTC. Protein: CSAGNAGLAGEETQYF.